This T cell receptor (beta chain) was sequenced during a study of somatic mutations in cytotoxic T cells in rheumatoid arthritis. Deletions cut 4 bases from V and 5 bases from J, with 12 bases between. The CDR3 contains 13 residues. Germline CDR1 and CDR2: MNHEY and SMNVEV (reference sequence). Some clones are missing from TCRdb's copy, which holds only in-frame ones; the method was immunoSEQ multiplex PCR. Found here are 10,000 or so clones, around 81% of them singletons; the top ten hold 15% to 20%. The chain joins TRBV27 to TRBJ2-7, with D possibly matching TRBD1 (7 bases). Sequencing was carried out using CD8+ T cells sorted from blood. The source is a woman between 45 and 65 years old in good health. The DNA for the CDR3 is TGTGCCAGCAGTTCCCAGGGGGGTCACGAGCAGTACTTC. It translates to CASSSQGGHEQYF.